These T cell receptor beta chains were read from a single sample in a study of blood T cell repertoires in COVID-19. Sequencing used immunoSEQ multiplex PCR; TCRdb keeps in-frame clones, though not all of them. The profile shows 120,000 to 150,000 clones, roughly 84% of them singletons. What was sequenced was peripheral blood. These receptor sequences come from a young man with COVID-19, enrolled during active disease. Each CDR3 is given with its conserved first and last residue. D genes are given only for firm matches. Clone sizes are given selectively: once, few, many, or a class where the clone is expanded.

d_call	v_call	cdr3_length	clone_size	j_call	cdr3_nt	cdr3_aa
TRBD1	TRBV10-3	15	NA	TRBJ1-1	TGTGCCATCACCGATCCGGGACAGGGGAGGGGTGAAGCTTTCTTT	CAITDPGQGRGEAFF
NA	TRBV7-2	17	NA	TRBJ2-3	TGTGCCAGCAGCTTAATGTGGGCAGGGGGGAGAACAGATACGCAGTATTTT	CASSLMWAGGRTDTQYF
TRBD1	TRBV30	17	NA	TRBJ2-5	TGTGCCTGGACTCCCATGGGGACAGGGTCCCTCCAAGAGACCCAGTACTTC	CAWTPMGTGSLQETQYF
TRBD1	TRBV2	16	once	TRBJ2-5	TGTGCCAGCAACTATCCCGGGACAGGGACCCAAGAGACCCAGTACTTC	CASNYPGTGTQETQYF
NA	TRBV11-2	18	NA	TRBJ2-2	TGTGCCAGCAGCCCAGGGGGCGGGAGTTTGGCGAACACCGGGGAGCTGTTTTTT	CASSPGGGSLANTGELFF
NA	TRBV28	13	NA	TRBJ1-1	TGTGCCAGCAGGGAGGGGGGGCGCGGTGAAGCTTTCTTT	CASREGGRGEAFF
TRBD2	TRBV9	16	NA	TRBJ2-1	TGTGCCAGCAGCGCCCTAGGAGCGGGAGGGCCATATGAGCAGTTCTTC	CASSALGAGGPYEQFF
TRBD2	TRBV2	20	NA	TRBJ2-1	TGTGCCAGCAGTGAACCCGACTCCCGAGCGGCGGGAGGGCCGAGAAATGAGCAGTTCTTC	CASSEPDSRAAGGPRNEQFF
TRBD2	TRBV7-2	14	once	TRBJ2-5	TGTGCCAGCCACTTAGCGGGAGGGCAGGAGACCCAGTACTTC	CASHLAGGQETQYF
NA	TRBV30	14	once	TRBJ2-3	TGTGCCTGGAGTTCCTCCGGGACATTGGATACGCAGTATTTT	CAWSSSGTLDTQYF
TRBD1	TRBV5-1	14	NA	TRBJ2-1	TGCGCCAGCAGCTTCCAGGGGGAGAACAATGAGCAGTTCTTC	CASSFQGENNEQFF
TRBD2	TRBV28	16	NA	TRBJ2-3	TGTGCCAGCAGTTCCCTCCTAGCGGGAACCTCAGATACGCAGTATTTT	CASSSLLAGTSDTQYF
TRBD2	TRBV28	16	NA	TRBJ2-1	TGTGCCAGCAGTTCACTAGCGGGAGATCACTACAATGAGCAGTTCTTC	CASSSLAGDHYNEQFF
NA	TRBV4-2	17	many	TRBJ2-1	TGTGCCAGCAGCCAAGACCTAGCGTCGAGCTCCTACAATGAGCAGTTCTTC	CASSQDLASSSYNEQFF
NA	TRBV24-1	14	NA	TRBJ2-7	TGTGCCACCAGTGATGGGGGGTCCTTGTACGAGCAGTACTTC	CATSDGGSLYEQYF
NA	TRBV20-1	11	NA	TRBJ2-5	TGCAGTTGCGCCGCCCGGGAGACCCAGTACTTC	CSCAARETQYF
NA	TRBV3-1/TRBV3-2	14	NA	TRBJ2-1	TGTGCCAGCAGCCCAACTACCCCAGCGGCTGAGCAGTTCTTC	CASSPTTPAAEQFF
NA	TRBV2	13	NA	TRBJ1-1	TGTGCCAGCAGTGAATATACAGATCTAGAAGCTTTCTTT	CASSEYTDLEAFF
NA	TRBV5-1	15	NA	TRBJ1-6	TGCGCCAGCAGGCAATCCCCCGGGATACAATCACCCCTCCACTTT	CASRQSPGIQSPLHF
NA	TRBV19	15	NA	TRBJ2-1	TGTGCCAGTAATGAATCGGGGGGCGAGTACAATGAGCAGTTCTTC	CASNESGGEYNEQFF
NA	TRBV9	17	NA	TRBJ2-5	TGTGCCAGCAGCGCGGCCCCCCGGGATAAACCCCAAGAGACCCAGTACTTC	CASSAAPRDKPQETQYF
NA	TRBV21-1	16	NA	TRBJ1-5	TGTGCCAGCAGCAAGAGCCGAGAATATAGCAATCAGCCCCAGCATTTT	CASSKSREYSNQPQHF
NA	TRBV2	14	NA	TRBJ2-1	TGTGCCACACAGGCCTTTTATACAATCAATGAGCAGTTCTTC	CATQAFYTINEQFF
TRBD1	TRBV24-1	11	NA	TRBJ2-7	TGTGCCACCAGTGAGCGGGACAGGATCGACTTC	CATSERDRIDF
NA	TRBV29-1	14	NA	TRBJ1-1	TGCAGCGTTGGCCTGGGGGGAAGATCCACTGAAGCTTTCTTT	CSVGLGGRSTEAFF
NA	TRBV6-5	13	NA	TRBJ2-5	TGTGCCAGCAGTTACTCGCAGAAAGAGACCCAGTACTTC	CASSYSQKETQYF
TRBD2	TRBV19	16	NA	TRBJ2-1	TGTGCCAGTAGTGGGGAGGCGGGACTACCATACAATGAGCAGTTCTTC	CASSGEAGLPYNEQFF
NA	TRBV15	14	NA	TRBJ2-1	TGTGCCACCAGCAGTGCGGAACAGGCCAATGAGCAGTTCTTC	CATSSAEQANEQFF
TRBD1	TRBV6-2/TRBV6-3	14	NA	TRBJ2-7	TGTGCCAGCAGTTACGGGACAGGGAGGTACGAGCAGTACTTC	CASSYGTGRYEQYF
TRBD2	TRBV27	17	NA	TRBJ2-1	TGTGCCAGCAGTTTACTCGCAACTAGCGGGAGCGGGAATGAGCAGTTCTTC	CASSLLATSGSGNEQFF
TRBD1	TRBV24-1	20	NA	TRBJ1-2	TGTGCCACCAGTGATTTAATATTTAGGACAGGGGGCGCGGTTAACTATGGCTACACCTTC	CATSDLIFRTGGAVNYGYTF
TRBD2	TRBV11-3	14	NA	TRBJ2-1	TGTGCCAGCAGCTTTAGCGGGACCCCCAATGAGCAGTTCTTC	CASSFSGTPNEQFF
TRBD2	TRBV4-1	19	NA	TRBJ2-3	TGCGCCAGCAGCCAAGATTGGCTAGCGGGAGACGCTAGCACAGATACGCAGTATTTT	CASSQDWLAGDASTDTQYF
NA	TRBV9	16	NA	TRBJ2-1	TGTGCCAGCAGCGTAGCTGATAGGACACCAAACAATGAGCAGTTCTTC	CASSVADRTPNNEQFF
TRBD1	TRBV2	12	NA	TRBJ2-7	TGTGCCAGCAGTCAGGGGGCTTACGAGCAGTACTTC	CASSQGAYEQYF
TRBD2	TRBV28	16	NA	TRBJ2-3	TGTGCCAGCAGACTATGGCGGGAGGAAAGCACAGATACGCAGTATTTT	CASRLWREESTDTQYF
NA	TRBV15	13	NA	TRBJ1-5	TGTGCCACCAGCGGAACAGGGACTCAGCCCCAGCATTTT	CATSGTGTQPQHF